The clone carrying this TCR beta chain showed up many times. These data are taken from a study of human T cells and chemical hapten exposure. Sequencing started from total RNA isolated from unfractionated whole blood. Original analysis: Samples ranged from roughly 23,224 to 700,000 TCRs, with a median of roughly 93,000. TCRdb fed the 5' RACE reads into MiXCR, producing one record per CDR3 protein. The authors' filters were not applied to this entry. This sample carries around 140,000 distinct CDR3 sequences, 4.1% of them seen once, and the ten largest clones take 1.2% to 1.5%. CDR3 length: 19 amino acids. Trimming stripped 2 bases from V and 4 bases from J, with 25 bases between. From germline, CDR1 is SGDLS and CDR2 YYNGEE.

The rearrangement uses TRBV9 and TRBJ1-5; a weak D match, TRBD1 (6 bases). The clonotype was recovered from a female donor in good health. CDR3 sequence: CASSVPHTPGTRANQPQHF. CDR3 nucleotides: TGTGCCAGCAGCGTCCCTCACACTCCCGGGACACGAGCTAATCAGCCCCAGCATTTT.